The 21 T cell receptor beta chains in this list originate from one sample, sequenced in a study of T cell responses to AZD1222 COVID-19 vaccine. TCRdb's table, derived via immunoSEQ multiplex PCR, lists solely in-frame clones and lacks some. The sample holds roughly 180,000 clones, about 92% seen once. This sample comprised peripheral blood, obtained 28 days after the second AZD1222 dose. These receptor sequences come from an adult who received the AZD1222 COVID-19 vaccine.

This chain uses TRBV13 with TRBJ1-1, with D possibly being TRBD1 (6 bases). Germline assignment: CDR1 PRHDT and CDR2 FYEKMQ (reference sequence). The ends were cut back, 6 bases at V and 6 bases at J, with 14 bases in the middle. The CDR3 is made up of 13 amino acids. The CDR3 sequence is CASSPRGGPEAFF. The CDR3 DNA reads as TGTGCCAGCAGTCCCCGGGGGGGGCCTGAAGCTTTCTTT.

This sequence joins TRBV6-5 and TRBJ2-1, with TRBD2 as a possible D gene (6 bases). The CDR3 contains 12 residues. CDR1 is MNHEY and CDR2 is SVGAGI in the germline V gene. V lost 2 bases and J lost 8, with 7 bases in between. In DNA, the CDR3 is TGTGCCAGCAGTTACGGGGAGGATGAGCAGTTCTTC. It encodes CASSYGEDEQFF.

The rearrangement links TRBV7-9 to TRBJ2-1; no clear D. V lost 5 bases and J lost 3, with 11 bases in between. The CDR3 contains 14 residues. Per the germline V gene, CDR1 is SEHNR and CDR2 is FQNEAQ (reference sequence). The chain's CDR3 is CASSPQTGYNEQFF. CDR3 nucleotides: TGTGCCAGCAGCCCTCAGACTGGCTACAATGAGCAGTTCTTC.

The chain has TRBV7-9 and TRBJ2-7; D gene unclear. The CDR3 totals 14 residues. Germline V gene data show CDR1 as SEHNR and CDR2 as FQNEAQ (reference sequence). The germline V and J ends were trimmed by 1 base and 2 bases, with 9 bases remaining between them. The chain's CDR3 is CASSLGPFAYEQYF. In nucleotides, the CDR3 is TGTGCCAGCAGCTTAGGGCCATTTGCCTACGAGCAGTACTTC.

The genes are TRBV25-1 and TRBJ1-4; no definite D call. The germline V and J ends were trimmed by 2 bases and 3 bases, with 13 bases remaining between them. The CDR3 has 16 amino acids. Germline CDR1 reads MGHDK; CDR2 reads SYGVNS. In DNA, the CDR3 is TGTGCCAGCAGTGAAGGGTCTCGTAGACCTAATGAAAAACTGTTTTTT. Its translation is CASSEGSRRPNEKLFF.

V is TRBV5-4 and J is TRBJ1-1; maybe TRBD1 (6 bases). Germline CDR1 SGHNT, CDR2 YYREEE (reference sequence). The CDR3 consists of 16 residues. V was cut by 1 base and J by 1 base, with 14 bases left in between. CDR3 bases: TGTGCCAGCAGCTTGACCGGAGGGGGAGGGAACACTGAAGCTTTCTTT. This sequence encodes CASSLTGGGGNTEAFF.

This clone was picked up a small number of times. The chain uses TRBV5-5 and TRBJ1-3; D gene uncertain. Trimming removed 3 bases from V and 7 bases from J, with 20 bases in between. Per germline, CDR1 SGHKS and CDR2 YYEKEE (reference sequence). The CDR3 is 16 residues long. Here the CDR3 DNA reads TGTGCCAGCAGCTCAGGACCGGGGAGGTCAAAGAACACCATATATTTT. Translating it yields CASSSGPGRSKNTIYF.

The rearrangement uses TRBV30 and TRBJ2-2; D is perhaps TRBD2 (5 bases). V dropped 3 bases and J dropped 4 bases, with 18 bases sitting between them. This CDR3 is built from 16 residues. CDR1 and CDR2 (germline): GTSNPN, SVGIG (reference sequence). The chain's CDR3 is CAWSPDSPNLTGELFF. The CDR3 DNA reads TGTGCCTGGAGCCCGGACTCCCCAAACCTCACCGGGGAGCTGTTTTTT.

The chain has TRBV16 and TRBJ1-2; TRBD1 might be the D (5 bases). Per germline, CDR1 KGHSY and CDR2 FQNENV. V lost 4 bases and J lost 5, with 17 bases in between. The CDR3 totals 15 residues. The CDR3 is CASSRTGTGGYGYTF. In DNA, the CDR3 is TGTGCCAGCAGCCGTACGGGGACCGGCGGGTATGGCTACACCTTC.

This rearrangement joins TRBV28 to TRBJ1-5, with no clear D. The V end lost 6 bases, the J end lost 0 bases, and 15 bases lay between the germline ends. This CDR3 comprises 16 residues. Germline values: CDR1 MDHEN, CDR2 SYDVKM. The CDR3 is CASSRVWLYSNQPQHF. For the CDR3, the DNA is TGTGCCAGCAGCCGGGTATGGCTTTATAGCAATCAGCCCCAGCATTTT.

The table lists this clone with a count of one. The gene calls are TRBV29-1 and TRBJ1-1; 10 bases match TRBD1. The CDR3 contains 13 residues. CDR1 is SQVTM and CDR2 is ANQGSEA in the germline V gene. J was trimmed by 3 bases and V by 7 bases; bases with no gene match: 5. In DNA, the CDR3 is TGCAGCGCGGGGACAGGGGATTACACTGAAGCTTTCTTT. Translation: CSAGTGDYTEAFF.

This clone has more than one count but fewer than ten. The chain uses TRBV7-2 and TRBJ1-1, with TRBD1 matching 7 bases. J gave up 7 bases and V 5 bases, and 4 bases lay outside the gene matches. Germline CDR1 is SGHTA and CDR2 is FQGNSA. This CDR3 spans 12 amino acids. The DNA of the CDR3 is TGTGCCAGCAGCCCTCAGGGGGTTGAAGCTTTCTTT. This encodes CASSPQGVEAFF.

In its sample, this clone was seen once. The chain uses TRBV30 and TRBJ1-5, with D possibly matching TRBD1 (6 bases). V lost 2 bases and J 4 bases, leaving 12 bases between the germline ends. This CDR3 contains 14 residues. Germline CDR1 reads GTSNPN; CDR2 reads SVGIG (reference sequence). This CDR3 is CAWSRGGTNQPQHF. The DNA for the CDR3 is TGTGCCTGGAGTCGCGGCGGGACAAATCAGCCCCAGCATTTT.

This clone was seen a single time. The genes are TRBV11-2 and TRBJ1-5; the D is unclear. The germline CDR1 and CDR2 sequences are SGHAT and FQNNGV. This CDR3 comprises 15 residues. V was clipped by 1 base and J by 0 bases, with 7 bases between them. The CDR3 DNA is TGTGCCAGCAGCTTAGGGTCTGCTAGCAATCAGCCCCAGCATTTT. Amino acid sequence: CASSLGSASNQPQHF.

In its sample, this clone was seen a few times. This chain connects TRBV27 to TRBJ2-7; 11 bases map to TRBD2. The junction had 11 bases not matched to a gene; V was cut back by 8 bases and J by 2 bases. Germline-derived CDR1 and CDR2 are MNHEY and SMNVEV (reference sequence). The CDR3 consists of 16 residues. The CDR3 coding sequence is TGTGCCAGCCAATTCGGCGGACTAGCGGGCACCTACGAGCAGTACTTC. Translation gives CASQFGGLAGTYEQYF.

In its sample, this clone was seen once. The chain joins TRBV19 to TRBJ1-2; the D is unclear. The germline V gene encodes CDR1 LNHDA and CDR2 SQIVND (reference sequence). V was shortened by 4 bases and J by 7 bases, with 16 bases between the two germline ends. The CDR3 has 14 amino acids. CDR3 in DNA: TGTGCCAGTAGTACCCCCTGGAGTGGTAGTGGCTACACCTTC. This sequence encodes CASSTPWSGSGYTF.

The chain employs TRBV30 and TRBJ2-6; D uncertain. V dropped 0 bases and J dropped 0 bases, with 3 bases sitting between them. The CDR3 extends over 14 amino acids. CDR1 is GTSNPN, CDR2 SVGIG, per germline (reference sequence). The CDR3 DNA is TGTGCCTGGAGTGTGGGCTCTGGGGCCAACGTCCTGACTTTC. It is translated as CAWSVGSGANVLTF.

The CDR3 is CAISESGAYNEQFF. As DNA, the CDR3 is TGTGCCATCAGTGAGTCGGGGGCCTACAATGAGCAGTTCTTC. The gene calls are TRBV10-3 and TRBJ2-1; D possibly matches TRBD1 or TRBD2 (5 bases each). CDR1 is ENHRY, CDR2 SYGVKD, per germline. V lost 0 bases and J 2 bases, leaving 5 bases between the germline ends. The CDR3 runs 14 residues.

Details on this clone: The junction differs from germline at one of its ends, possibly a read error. DNA of the CDR3: TGTGCCAGCAGCTTAGTCGTAGCGGGAGGGCCCCACTTC. Translation gives CASSLVVAGGPHF. The rearrangement joins TRBV7-2 to TRBJ2-7, with 11 nucleotides matching TRBD2. There are 13 residues in the CDR3. The germline V gene has CDR1 SGHTA and CDR2 FQGNSA.

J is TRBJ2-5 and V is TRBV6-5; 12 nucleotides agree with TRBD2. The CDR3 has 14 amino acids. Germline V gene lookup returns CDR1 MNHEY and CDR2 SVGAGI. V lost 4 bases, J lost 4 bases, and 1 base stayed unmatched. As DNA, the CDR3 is TGTGCCAGCAGTTCGGGACTAGCGGGAGAGACCCAGTACTTC. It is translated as CASSSGLAGETQYF.

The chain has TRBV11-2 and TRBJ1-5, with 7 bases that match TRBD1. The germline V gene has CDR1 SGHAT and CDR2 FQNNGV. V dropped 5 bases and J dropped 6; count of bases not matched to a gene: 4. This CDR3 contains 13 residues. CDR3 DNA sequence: TGTGCCAGCAGCCTTAACAGGGGTCAGCCCCAGCATTTT. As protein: CASSLNRGQPQHF.